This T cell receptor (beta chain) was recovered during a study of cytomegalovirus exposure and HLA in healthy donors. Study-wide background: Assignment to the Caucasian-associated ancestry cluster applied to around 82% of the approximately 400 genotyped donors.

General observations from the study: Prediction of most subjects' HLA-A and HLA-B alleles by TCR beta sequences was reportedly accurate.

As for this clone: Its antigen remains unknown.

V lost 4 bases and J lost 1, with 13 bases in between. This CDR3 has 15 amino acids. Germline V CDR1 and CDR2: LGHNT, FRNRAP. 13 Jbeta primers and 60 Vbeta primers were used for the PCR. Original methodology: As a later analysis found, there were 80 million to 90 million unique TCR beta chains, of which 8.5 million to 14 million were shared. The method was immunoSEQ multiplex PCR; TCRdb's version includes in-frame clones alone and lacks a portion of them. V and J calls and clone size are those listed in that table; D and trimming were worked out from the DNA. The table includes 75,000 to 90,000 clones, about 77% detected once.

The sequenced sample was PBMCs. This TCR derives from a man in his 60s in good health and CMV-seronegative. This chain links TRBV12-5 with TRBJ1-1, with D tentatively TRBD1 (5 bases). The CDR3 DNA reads TGTGCTAGTGGTTCGGACCCACAGGAGAACACTGAAGCTTTCTTT. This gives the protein CASGSDPQENTEAFF.